The TCR beta chain described here comes from a study of Graves' ophthalmopathy and Graves' hyperthyroidism. General study points: Thyroid clonotypes that were expanded above 0.001 frequency mostly also appeared in blood.

With regard to this clonotype: Its antigen is currently unknown.

Beta-chain TCR CDR3 regions were amplified from RNA transcripts. First-round RT-PCR relied on HTBI primers, and a second-round multiplex PCR came next. TCRdb re-derived calls from the multiplex PCR reads in MiXCR, one entry per CDR3 protein. The sample carries some 750,000 distinct CDR3 sequences, 40% recorded once. Trimming took off 5 bases at V and 4 bases at J, with 11 bases between the two ends. The length of the CDR3 is 13 residues. The germline V gene has CDR1 SGHAT and CDR2 FQNNGV. Sequences were obtained from peripheral blood. This rearrangement joins TRBV11-2 to TRBJ2-5; D could derive from TRBD1 or TRBD2 (6 bases each). This receptor was obtained from an adult man with Graves' ophthalmopathy. The CDR3 protein is CASSPRGVETQYF. CDR3 nucleotide sequence: TGTGCCAGCAGCCCGAGGGGGGTAGAGACCCAGTACTTC.